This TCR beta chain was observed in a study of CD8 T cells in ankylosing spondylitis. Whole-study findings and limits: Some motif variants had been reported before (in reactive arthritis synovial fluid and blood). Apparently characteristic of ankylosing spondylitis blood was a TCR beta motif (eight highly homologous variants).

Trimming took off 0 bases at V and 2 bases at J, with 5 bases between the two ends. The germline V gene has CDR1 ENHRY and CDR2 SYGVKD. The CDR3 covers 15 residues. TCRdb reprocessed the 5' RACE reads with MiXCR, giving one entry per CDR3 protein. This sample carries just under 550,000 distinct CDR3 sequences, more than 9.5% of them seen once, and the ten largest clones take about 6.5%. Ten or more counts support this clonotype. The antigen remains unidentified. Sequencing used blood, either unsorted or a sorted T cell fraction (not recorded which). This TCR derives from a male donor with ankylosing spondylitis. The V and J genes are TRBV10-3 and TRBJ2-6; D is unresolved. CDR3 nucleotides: TGTGCCATCAGTGAGTCGAAAGCTGGGGCCAACGTCCTGACTTTC. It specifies CAISESKAGANVLTF.